This TCR beta chain comes out of a study of OX40 agonist ivuxolimab in advanced cancers. Study details: Patients were treated with ivuxolimab, an agonistic anti-OX40 (CD134) antibody. Overall study findings and caveats: Low normalized clonal expansion also occurred in some nonresponding patients.

The assay was immunoSEQ multiplex PCR, and TCRdb's table has in-frame clones only and misses some. The sample yields about 69,000 clones, approximately 80% seen once. Anyone with autoimmune disease history or systemic immunosuppression was excluded. A word on this clone: Its matching antigen is unknown.

Germline values: CDR1 SGHAT, CDR2 FQNNGV. Trimming removed 2 bases from V and 2 bases from J, with 10 bases in between. The CDR3 contains 15 residues. The V call is TRBV11-2, the J call TRBJ1-3; D possibly corresponds to TRBD1 (5 bases). The sample in question was CD4+ or CD8+ T cells sorted from blood, obtained in a trial of the OX40 agonist ivuxolimab. This sequence was found in an adult with an advanced solid tumor such as melanoma, head and neck, liver or kidney cancer. The chain's CDR3 is CASSLWGKTGNTIYF. CDR3 in DNA: TGTGCCAGCAGCTTATGGGGGAAGACTGGAAACACCATATATTTT.